The entry below gives a single T cell receptor (beta chain) sequence along with its context. Its binding antigen is unknown. Per-base qualities were not stored, and no clone one base away is much larger. The data belong to a study of blood T cells in healthy people across ages (dated by TCRdb to between 2015 and 2016). In the study overall: Template switching captured roughly one uniquely barcoded TCR beta cDNA molecule per two T cells in model experiments. To avoid experimental bias, donors of different ages were spread randomly across the sequencing lanes. For two donors (one aged 18 to 30 and one aged 80 or older), the study analyzed two additional independent replicas of 1 million unique cDNA reads from the same blood draw. The donors were divided into four age groups: young (average approximately 15 years), middle-aged (about 39), aged (approximately 62) and long-lived (82). Using deep sequencing normalized with unique cDNA molecular identifiers, the study measured how TCR beta repertoire diversity changes with age. Broad study findings and their caveats: Estimates of total diversity based on one million sequenced T cells were considered lower bounds and underestimates. Because profiling used bulk unsorted PBMCs, naive and antigen-experienced compartments could not be compared conclusively. The percentage of naive T cells measured by flow cytometry correlated strongly with observed TCR beta diversity. As age increased, observed TCR beta diversity per million T cells dropped in a roughly linear way, and a significant reduction was already evident by age around 41. Compared with the aged group, the long-lived group had more naive CD4+ T cells, fewer expanded clones and increased TCR diversity, a pattern suggesting age selection. Because donor CMV infection status was unknown, age-related changes in expanded clonotypes were potentially confounded.

Donors were 35 to 40 systemically healthy Caucasian individuals from Russia aged 6 to 90 years. Each donor gave 8.5 to 10 milliliters of peripheral blood, collected into EDTA-treated Vacutainer tubes. Ficoll-Paque density-gradient centrifugation was used to isolate PBMCs, with at least 6 million obtained per sample. Total RNA was extracted from PBMCs with Trizol reagent, with at least 6 micrograms obtained per sample. The percentages of naive CD45RAhigh/CD27high T cells were determined by flow cytometry on a PBMC aliquot from every donor. The CDR3 sequence holds 14 residues, the cysteine and phenylalanine included. Only CDR3 DNA is held: 42 bases, read in frame from base 1. For CDR1 and CDR2, the germline V gene (reference sequence) lists LNHNV and YYDKDF. The junction shows trimming of 3 bases on V and 1 base on J, plus 9 bases between the germline ends. Libraries came from 5' RACE. Sequencing relied on an Illumina HiSeq 2500. A second PCR of about 6 to 11 cycles was run with a J-beta primer mix and a sample-barcoded 5' primer. Each TCR beta cDNA molecule received a unique molecular identifier from a template-switch 5' adaptor carrying 12 random nucleotides. Each sample yielded at least 3 million CDR3-containing paired-end reads. The Mint cDNA synthesis kit, primed by a TRBC-specific oligonucleotide, was used to synthesize first-strand cDNA from all RNA. Following uracil-DNA glycosylase treatment, a first 18-cycle PCR with universal primers M1SS and BC2_uni_R was performed on all cDNA. On the study's bioinformatics: Normalization of each sample was performed by random selection of 1 million high-quality reads, each carrying a distinct molecular identifier. Reads sharing molecular identifiers were discarded rather than binned into consensus sequences. MiTCR, with a Q25 quality threshold and the strictest error-elimination algorithm, was used for CDR3 identification, clonotype clustering and error correction. A nonparametric unseen species model using Euler transformation provided a lower-bound estimate of total TCR beta diversity. Starting from the raw public reads, TCRdb applied fastp trimming at Q25, assembled clones with MiXCR and retained in-frame beta chains. All rows with the same CDR3 protein become a single entry with the most common DNA and genes. These V and J calls are TCRdb output, not the study's own analysis. The sample yields about 1,500,000 distinct CDR3 sequences; 42% were counted once. The ten largest make up 7.9% of the sample.

This clonotype originated in a woman younger than 35 in good health. The sequence is built from TRBV15 and TRBJ1-2, with TRBD1 tentatively as D gene (6 bases match). Input material: blood. The sequenced DNA: TGTGCCACCAGCAGTGGGGACAATAACTATGGCTACACCTTC. It specifies CATSSGDNNYGYTF.